This T cell receptor beta chain was observed in a study of T cells in Graves' hyperthyroidism and ophthalmopathy. In its sample, this clonotype was seen many times. Its target is unknown. RNA transcripts provided the source from which TCR beta CDR3 regions were amplified. A set of HTBI primers served as the primers for a first-round RT-PCR of the TCR CDR3. TCRdb passed the multiplex PCR reads through MiXCR, listing each CDR3 protein once. Of around 600,000 distinct CDR3 sequences listed, more than 12% were seen once; the top ten hold approximately 12%. Study-wide points: Ophthalmopathy prediction by the model preceded onset by a median about 6.3 months.

Subjects with ophthalmopathy showed a Clinical Activity Score no lower than 3, a NOSPECS grade no lower than 4, and a duration shorter than 3 months. The sequence came from a woman aged 50 to 60 with Graves' ophthalmopathy. Sequencing was done on a sample of blood.

The CDR3 here is CASSPPVRGSVHSYNEQFF. DNA for the CDR3: TGTGCCAGCAGCCCCCCCGTTCGCGGGAGCGTCCACTCCTACAATGAGCAGTTCTTC. This chain links TRBV7-9 with TRBJ2-1; 7 bases align to TRBD2. The ends lost 5 bases at V and 0 bases at J; junction bases unmatched: 16. Germline V CDR1 and CDR2: SEHNR, FQNEAQ (reference sequence). CDR3 length equals 19 residues. Variable domain in full (rest from reference TRBV7-9 and TRBJ2-1): DTGVSQNPRHKITKRGQNVTFRCDPISEHNRLYWYRQTLGQGPEFLTYFQNEAQLEKSRLLSDRFSAERPKGSFSTLEIQRTEQGDSAMYLCASSPPVRGSVHSYNEQFFGPGTRLTVL.